Listed below are T cell receptor beta chains from one sample, sequenced in a study of cytomegalovirus exposure and HLA in healthy donors. Assay used: immunoSEQ multiplex PCR; TCRdb lists only in-frame clones, some missing. In the table there are approximately 150,000 clones, around four fifths of which are singletons. The specimen was PBMCs. The receptor source for this set is a man aged 50-60 years in good health and CMV-seropositive. Both conserved end residues are part of each CDR3. D genes are given only for firm matches. Clone size is given for some rows only: seen once, a few or many times, or a class if the clone is expanded.

J,D,size,V,CDR3,DNA
TRBJ2-7,-,-,TRBV7-9,CASSLESTYEQYF,TGTGCCAGCAGCTTAGAGAGTACCTACGAGCAGTACTTC
TRBJ2-7,-,-,TRBV2,CASSEGGGNEQYF,TGTGCCAGCAGTGAGGGGGGTGGAAACGAGCAGTACTTC
TRBJ2-3,-,-,TRBV28,CASSLVQEGTDTQYF,TGTGCCAGCAGTTTGGTCCAGGAGGGGACAGATACGCAGTATTTT
TRBJ2-1,TRBD2,few,TRBV5-1,CASSLTREKDNEQFF,TGCGCCAGCAGCTTGACGCGGGAGAAGGACAATGAGCAGTTCTTC
TRBJ1-1,-,-,TRBV30,CAWSSVNTEAFF,TGTGCCTGGAGTTCCGTGAACACTGAAGCTTTCTTT
TRBJ2-1,TRBD2,few,TRBV5-1,CASSSVVGSGFYNEQFF,TGCGCCAGCAGCTCCGTTGTTGGTAGCGGGTTCTACAATGAGCAGTTCTTC
TRBJ1-5,-,-,TRBV30,CAWSVLSNQPQHF,TGTGCCTGGAGTGTACTGAGCAATCAGCCCCAGCATTTT
TRBJ1-1,-,few,TRBV5-6,CASRAGRATEAFF,TGTGCCAGTCGGGCGGGACGGGCCACTGAAGCTTTCTTT
TRBJ1-1,TRBD1,-,TRBV27,CASGSGTVDTEAFF,TGTGCCAGCGGATCCGGGACAGTGGACACTGAAGCTTTCTTT
TRBJ1-4,TRBD1,-,TRBV7-9,CASRPDRGANEKLFF,TGTGCCAGCAGGCCAGACAGGGGGGCTAATGAAAAACTGTTTTTT
TRBJ2-6,TRBD2,-,TRBV5-1,CASSLTPSGVGANVLTF,TGCGCCAGCAGCCTTACCCCTAGCGGGGTCGGGGCCAACGTCCTGACTTTC
TRBJ2-7,-,once,TRBV30,CAWSVIGTEIYEQYF,TGTGCCTGGAGTGTAATCGGGACTGAGATCTACGAGCAGTACTTC
TRBJ2-5,TRBD1,-,TRBV11-2,CASRRTGFLETQYF,TGTGCCAGCCGACGGACAGGGTTCTTGGAGACCCAGTACTTC
TRBJ2-2,-,-,TRBV27,CASSPLPARRSNTGELFF,TGTGCCAGCAGCCCCCTCCCAGCGCGGAGATCAAACACCGGGGAGCTGTTTTTT